This T cell receptor (beta chain) originates from a study of CD8+ T cells in alopecia areata. Reverse transcribed after extraction, RNA yielded cDNA as the sequencing template. The method was immunoSEQ multiplex PCR; TCRdb's version includes in-frame clones alone and lacks a portion of them. Here the sample spans around 150,000 clones, 62% being singletons. Germline V CDR1 and CDR2: SQVTM, ANQGSEA. CDR3 length equals 13 residues. The junction had 8 bases not matched to a gene; V was cut back by 5 bases and J by 9 bases. The clonotype comes from a human donor in good health. The chain couples TRBV29-1 to TRBJ2-1, with 9 positions matching TRBD2. The sample comprised CD8+ T cells sorted from blood. The CDR3 loop reads CSVLLAGAREQFF. In nucleotides, the CDR3 is TGCAGCGTTCTTTTAGCGGGAGCTCGTGAGCAGTTCTTC.